The clone carrying this TCR beta chain came up many times. Its matching antigen is unknown. TCRdb re-called the reads with MiXCR, one entry per CDR3 protein. The data contain hundreds of thousands of distinct CDR3 sequences, 20% to 25% of them singletons. This specimen comes from a study of T cell repertoires in cytomegalovirus infection. At the level of the study: Both a matching HLA type and CMV infection were indicated by public TCR beta signatures. Study-level points and caveats: Dominating the ex vivo response were HLA-C-restricted CMV-specific TCR beta clonotypes. Individuals carrying CMV plus the relevant HLA were identified by cumulative frequency of public TCR beta families.

The CDR3 totals 17 residues. Germline V CDR1 and CDR2: SGHTA, FQGNSA. V was clipped by 1 base and J by 4 bases; unmatched bases: 11. The source of this sequence is a human donor in good health (CMV status not recorded). Some clones in this sample may be carry-over from other donors' samples. Sequencing input: CD8+ T cells from PBMCs. The chain employs TRBV7-2 and TRBJ2-3; 7 bases align to TRBD2. The CDR3 DNA sequence: TGTGCCAGCAGCTTAGGATCCCAGCGGGGACCCTCAGATACGCAGTATTTT. It translates to CASSLGSQRGPSDTQYF.